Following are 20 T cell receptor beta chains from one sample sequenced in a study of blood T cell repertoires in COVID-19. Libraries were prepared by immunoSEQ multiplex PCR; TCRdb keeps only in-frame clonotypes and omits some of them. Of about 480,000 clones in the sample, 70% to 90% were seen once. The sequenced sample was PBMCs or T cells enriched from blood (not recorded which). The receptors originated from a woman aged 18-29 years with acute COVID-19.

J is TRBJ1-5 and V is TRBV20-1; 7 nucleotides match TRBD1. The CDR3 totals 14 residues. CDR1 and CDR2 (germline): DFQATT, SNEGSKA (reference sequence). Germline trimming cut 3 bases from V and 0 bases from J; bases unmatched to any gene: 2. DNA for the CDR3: TGCAGTGCTAGTGAGGGGGCTAGCAATCAGCCCCAGCATTTT. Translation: CSASEGASNQPQHF.

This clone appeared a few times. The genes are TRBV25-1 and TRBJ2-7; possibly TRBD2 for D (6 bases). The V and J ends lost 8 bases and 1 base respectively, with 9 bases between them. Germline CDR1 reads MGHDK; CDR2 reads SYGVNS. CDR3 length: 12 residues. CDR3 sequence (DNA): TGTGCCAGCGGGGGGAGTTCCTACGAGCAGTACTTC. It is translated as CASGGSSYEQYF.

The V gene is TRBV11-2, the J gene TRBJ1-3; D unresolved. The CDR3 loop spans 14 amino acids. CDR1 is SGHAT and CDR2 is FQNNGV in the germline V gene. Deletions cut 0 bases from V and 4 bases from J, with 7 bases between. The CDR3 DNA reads TGTGCCAGCAGCTTAGAACTCGCGGGAAACACCATATATTTT. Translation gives CASSLELAGNTIYF.

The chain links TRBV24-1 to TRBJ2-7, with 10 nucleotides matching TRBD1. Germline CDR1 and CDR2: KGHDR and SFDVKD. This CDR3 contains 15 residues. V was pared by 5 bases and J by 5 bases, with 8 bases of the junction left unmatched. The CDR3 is CATSARDRGFDEQYF. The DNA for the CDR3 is TGTGCCACCAGTGCAAGGGACAGGGGCTTCGACGAGCAGTACTTC.

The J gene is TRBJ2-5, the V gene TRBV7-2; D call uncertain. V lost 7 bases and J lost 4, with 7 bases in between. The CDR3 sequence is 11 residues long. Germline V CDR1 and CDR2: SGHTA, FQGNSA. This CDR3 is CASTLRETQYF. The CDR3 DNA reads TGTGCCAGCACCCTTCGAGAGACCCAGTACTTC. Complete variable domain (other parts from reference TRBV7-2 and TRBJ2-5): GAGVSQSPSNKVTEKGKDVELRCDPISGHTALYWYRQSLGQGLEFLIYFQGNSAPDKSGLPSDRFSAERTGGSVSTLTIQRTQQEDSAVYLCASTLRETQYFGPGTRLLVL.

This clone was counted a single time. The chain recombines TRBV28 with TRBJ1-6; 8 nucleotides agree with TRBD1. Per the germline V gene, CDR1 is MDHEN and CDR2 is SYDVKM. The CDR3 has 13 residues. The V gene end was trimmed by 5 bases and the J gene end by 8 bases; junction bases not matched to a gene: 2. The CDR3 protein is CASSGQGDSPLHF. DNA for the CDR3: TGTGCCAGCAGTGGACAGGGTGATTCACCCCTCCACTTT.

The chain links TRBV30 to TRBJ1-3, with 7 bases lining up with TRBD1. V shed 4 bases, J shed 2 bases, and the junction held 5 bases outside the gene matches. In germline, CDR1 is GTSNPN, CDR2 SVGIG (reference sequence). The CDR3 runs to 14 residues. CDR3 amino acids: CAWKGTVPGNTIYF. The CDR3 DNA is TGTGCCTGGAAAGGGACAGTACCTGGAAACACCATATATTTT. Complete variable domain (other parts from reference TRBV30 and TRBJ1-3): SQTIHQWPATLVQPVGSPLSLECTVEGTSNPNLYWYRQAAGRGLQLLFYSVGIGQISSEVPQNLSASRPQDRQFILSSKKLLLSDSGFYLCAWKGTVPGNTIYFGEGSWLTVV.

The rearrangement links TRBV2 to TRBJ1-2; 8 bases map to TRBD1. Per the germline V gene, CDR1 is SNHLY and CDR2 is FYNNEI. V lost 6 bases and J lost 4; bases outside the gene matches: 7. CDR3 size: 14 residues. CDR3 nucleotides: TGTGCCAGCAGGAGGGGGGACAGGAGCTATGGCTACACCTTC. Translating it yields CASRRGDRSYGYTF.

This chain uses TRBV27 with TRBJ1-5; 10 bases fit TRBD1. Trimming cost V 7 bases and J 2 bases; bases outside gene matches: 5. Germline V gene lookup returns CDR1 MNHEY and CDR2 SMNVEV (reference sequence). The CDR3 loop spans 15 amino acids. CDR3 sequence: CASKGQGLGNQPQHF. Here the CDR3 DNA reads TGTGCCAGCAAGGGACAGGGGTTGGGCAATCAGCCCCAGCATTTT.

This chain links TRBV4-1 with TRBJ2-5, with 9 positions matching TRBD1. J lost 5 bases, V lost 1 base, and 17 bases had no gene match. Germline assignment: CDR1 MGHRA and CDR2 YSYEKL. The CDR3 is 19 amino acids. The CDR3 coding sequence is TGCGCCAGCAGCCAAGTACTAACAGGGGGCGGGCCGAGTTCGGAGACCCAGTACTTC. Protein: CASSQVLTGGGPSSETQYF.

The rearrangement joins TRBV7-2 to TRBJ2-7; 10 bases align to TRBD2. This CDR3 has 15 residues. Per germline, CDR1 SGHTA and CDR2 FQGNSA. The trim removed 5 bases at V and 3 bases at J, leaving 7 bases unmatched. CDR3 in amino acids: CASSPGTSVLYEQYF. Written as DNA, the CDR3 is TGTGCCAGCAGCCCTGGGACTAGCGTACTCTACGAGCAGTACTTC.

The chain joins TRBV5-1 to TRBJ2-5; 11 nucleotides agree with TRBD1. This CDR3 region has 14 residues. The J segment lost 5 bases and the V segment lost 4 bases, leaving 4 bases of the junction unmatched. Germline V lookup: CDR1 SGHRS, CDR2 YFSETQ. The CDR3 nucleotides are TGCGCCAGCAGCGGGACAGGGGGGATGGAGACCCAGTACTTC. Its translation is CASSGTGGMETQYF.

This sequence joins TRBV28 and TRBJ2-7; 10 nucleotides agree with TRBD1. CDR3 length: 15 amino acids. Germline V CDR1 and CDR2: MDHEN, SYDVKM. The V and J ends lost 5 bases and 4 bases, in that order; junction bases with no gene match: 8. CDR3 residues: CASSPPGQGLYEQYF. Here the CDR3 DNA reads TGTGCCAGCAGTCCTCCGGGACAGGGGCTATACGAGCAGTACTTC. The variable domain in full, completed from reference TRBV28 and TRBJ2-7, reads DVKVTQSSRYLVKRTGEKVFLECVQDMDHENMFWYRQDPGLGLRLIYFSYDVKMKEKGDIPEGYSVSREKKERFSLILESASTNQTSMYLCASSPPGQGLYEQYFGPGTRLTVT.

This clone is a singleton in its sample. CDR3 region: CASSDSGQGGEKLFF. In DNA form, the CDR3 reads TGTGCCAGCAGTGACTCGGGACAGGGCGGTGAAAAACTGTTTTTT. The J gene is TRBJ1-4, the V gene TRBV6-4, with 9 bases identical to TRBD1. The CDR3 is 15 amino acids. Trimming took 0 bases from V and 7 from J; bases not matched to a gene: 3. Germline V gene sequence: CDR1 MRHNA, CDR2 SNTAGT.

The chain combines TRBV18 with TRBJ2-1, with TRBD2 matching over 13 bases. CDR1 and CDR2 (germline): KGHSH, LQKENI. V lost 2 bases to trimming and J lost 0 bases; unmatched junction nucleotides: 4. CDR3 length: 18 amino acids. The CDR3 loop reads CASSPARTSGSSYNEQFF. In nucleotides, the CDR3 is TGTGCCAGCTCACCAGCTCGGACTAGCGGGAGCTCCTACAATGAGCAGTTCTTC. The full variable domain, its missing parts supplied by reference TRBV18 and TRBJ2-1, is NAGVMQNPRHLVRRRGQEARLRCSPMKGHSHVYWYRQLPEEGLKFMVYLQKENIIDESGMPKERFSAEFPKEGPSILRIQQVVRGDSAAYFCASSPARTSGSSYNEQFFGPGTRLTVL.

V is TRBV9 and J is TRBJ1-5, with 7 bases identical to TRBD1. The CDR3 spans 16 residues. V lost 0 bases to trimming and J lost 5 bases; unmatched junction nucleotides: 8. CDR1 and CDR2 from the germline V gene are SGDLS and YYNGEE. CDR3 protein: CASSVDAGGQDQPQHF. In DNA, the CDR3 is TGTGCCAGCAGCGTAGATGCAGGGGGTCAAGATCAGCCCCAGCATTTT.

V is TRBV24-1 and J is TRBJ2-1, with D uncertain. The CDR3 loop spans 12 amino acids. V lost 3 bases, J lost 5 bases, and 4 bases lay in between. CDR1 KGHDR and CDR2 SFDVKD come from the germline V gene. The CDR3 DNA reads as TGTGCCACCAGTGATCTAAACAATGAGCAGTTCTTC. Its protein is CATSDLNNEQFF.

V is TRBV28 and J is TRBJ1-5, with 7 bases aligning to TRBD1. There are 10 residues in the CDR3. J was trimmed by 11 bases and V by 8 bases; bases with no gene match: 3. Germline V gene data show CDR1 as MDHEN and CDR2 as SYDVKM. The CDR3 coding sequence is TGTGCCAGCGAAGGACAGGCCCAGCATTTT. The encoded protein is CASEGQAQHF.

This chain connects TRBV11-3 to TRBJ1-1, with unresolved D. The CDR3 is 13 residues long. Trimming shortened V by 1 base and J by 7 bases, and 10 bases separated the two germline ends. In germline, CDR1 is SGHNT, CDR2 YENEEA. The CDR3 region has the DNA TGTGCCAGCAGCTTAGCTTTTGAGGGTGAAGCTTTCTTT. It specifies CASSLAFEGEAFF.

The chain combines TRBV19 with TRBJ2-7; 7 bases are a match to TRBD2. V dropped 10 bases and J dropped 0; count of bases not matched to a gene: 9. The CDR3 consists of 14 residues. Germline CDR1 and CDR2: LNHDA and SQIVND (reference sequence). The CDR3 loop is CATKTAGVSYEQYF. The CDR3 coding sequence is TGTGCCACCAAAACGGCGGGAGTCTCCTACGAGCAGTACTTC.